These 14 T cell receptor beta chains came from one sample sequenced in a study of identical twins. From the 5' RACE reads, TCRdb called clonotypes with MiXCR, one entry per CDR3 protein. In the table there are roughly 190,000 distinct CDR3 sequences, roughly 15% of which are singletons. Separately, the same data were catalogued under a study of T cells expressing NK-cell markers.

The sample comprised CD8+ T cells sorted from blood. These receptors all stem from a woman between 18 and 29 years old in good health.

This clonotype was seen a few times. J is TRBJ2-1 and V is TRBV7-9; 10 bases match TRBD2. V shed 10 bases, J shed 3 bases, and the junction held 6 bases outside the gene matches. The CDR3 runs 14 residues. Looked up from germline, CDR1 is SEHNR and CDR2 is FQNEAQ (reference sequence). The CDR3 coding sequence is TGTGCCACCCTTGGGACTAGCGTCTACAATGAGCAGTTCTTC. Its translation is CATLGTSVYNEQFF.

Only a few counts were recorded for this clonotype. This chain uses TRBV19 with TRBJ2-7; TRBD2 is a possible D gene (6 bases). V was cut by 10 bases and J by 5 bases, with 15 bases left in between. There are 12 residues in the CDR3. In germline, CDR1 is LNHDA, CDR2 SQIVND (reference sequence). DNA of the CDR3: TGTGCCACCGGAGGGTGGGGCAACGAGCAGTACTTC. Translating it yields CATGGWGNEQYF.

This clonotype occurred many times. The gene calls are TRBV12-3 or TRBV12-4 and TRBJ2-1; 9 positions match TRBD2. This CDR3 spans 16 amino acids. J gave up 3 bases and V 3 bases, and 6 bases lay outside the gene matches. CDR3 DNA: TGTGCCAGCAGTTTTCCGCCACTAGCGGGCTACAATGAGCAGTTCTTC. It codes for CASSFPPLAGYNEQFF.

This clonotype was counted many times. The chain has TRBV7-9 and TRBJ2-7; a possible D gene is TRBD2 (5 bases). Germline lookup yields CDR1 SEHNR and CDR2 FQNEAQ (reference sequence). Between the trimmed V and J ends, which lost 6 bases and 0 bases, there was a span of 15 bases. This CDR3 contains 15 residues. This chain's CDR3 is CASSTWTSNSYEQYF. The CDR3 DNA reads TGTGCCAGCAGTACTTGGACTTCCAACTCCTACGAGCAGTACTTC.

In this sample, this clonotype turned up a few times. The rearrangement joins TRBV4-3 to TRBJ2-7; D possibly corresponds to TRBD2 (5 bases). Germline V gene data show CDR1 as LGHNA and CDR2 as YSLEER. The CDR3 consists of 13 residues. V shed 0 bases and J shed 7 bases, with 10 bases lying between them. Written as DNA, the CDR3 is TGCGCCAGCAGCCAAGACTTTAGCGAGGAGCAGTACTTC. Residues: CASSQDFSEEQYF.

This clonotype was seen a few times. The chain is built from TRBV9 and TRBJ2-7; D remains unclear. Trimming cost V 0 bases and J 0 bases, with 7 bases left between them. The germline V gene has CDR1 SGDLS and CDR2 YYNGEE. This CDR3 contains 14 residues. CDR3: CASSVADGSYEQYF. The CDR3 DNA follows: TGTGCCAGCAGCGTAGCAGACGGCTCCTACGAGCAGTACTTC.

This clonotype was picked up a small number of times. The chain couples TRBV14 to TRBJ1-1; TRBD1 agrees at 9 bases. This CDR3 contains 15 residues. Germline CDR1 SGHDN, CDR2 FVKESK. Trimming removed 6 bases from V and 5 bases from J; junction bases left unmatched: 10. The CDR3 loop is CASRPTGQGLTEAFF. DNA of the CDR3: TGTGCCAGCAGACCCACGGGACAGGGCCTGACTGAAGCTTTCTTT. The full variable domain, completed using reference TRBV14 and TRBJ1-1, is EAGVTQFPSHSVIEKGQTVTLRCDPISGHDNLYWYRRVMGKEIKFLLHFVKESKQDESGMPNNRFLAERTGGTYSTLKVQPAELEDSGVYFCASRPTGQGLTEAFFGQGTRLTVV.

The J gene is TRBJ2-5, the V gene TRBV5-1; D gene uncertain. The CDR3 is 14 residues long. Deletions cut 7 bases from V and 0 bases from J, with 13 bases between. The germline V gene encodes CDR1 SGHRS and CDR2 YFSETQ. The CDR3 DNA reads TGCGCCAGCCGACACTGGCAGAACCAAGAGACCCAGTACTTC. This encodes CASRHWQNQETQYF.

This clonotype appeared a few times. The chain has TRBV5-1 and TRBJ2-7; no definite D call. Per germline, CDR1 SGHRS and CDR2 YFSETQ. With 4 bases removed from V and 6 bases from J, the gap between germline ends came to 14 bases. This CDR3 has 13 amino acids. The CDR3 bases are TGCGCCAGCAGCCCTCGCGGTCCCTCCGAGCAGTACTTC. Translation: CASSPRGPSEQYF.

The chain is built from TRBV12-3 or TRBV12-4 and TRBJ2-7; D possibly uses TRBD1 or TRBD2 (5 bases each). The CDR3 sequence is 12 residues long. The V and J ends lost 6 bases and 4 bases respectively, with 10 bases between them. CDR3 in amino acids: CASRGPGYEQYF. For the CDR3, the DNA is TGTGCCAGCAGGGGACCGGGGTACGAGCAGTACTTC.

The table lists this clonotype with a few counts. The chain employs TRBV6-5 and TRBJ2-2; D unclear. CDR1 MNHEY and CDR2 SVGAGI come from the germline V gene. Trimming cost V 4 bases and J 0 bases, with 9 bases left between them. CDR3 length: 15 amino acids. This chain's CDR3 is CASSFSVSNTGELFF. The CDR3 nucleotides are TGTGCCAGCAGTTTTTCGGTTTCGAACACCGGGGAGCTGTTTTTT.

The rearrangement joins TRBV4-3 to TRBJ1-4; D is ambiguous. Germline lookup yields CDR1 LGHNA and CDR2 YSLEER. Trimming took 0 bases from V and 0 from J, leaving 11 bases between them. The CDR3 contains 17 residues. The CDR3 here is CASSQDRLWATNEKLFF. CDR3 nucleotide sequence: TGCGCCAGCAGCCAAGATCGTCTATGGGCAACTAATGAAAAACTGTTTTTT.

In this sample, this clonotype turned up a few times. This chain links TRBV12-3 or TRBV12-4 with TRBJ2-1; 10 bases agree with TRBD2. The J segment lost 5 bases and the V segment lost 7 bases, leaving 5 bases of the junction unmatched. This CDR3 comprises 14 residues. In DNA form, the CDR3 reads TGTGCCAGCATAGCGGGAGGTATCAACAATGAGCAGTTCTTC. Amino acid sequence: CASIAGGINNEQFF.

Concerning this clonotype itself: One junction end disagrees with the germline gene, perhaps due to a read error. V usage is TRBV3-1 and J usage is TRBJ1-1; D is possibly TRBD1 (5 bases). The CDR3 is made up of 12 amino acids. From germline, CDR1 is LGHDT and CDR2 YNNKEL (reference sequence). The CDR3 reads CASSQDWQGQIF. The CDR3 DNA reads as TGTGCCAGCAGCCAAGATTGGCAGGGCCAGATCTTT.